Below, one T cell receptor beta chain is given with its context. Its specificity is not known. Each TRB cDNA library was prepared by 5' RACE (with UMI labels). Using the 5' RACE reads, TCRdb records one entry per CDR3 protein without DNA. Here the sample table reports fewer than 90,000 distinct CDR3 sequences. The data stem from a study of CXCR3-negative and CXCR3-positive naive CD8 T cells. The study, taken as a whole, reports: Most assays used freshly isolated PBMCs, as cryopreservation partially reduced CXCR3. Greater hydrophobicity was found in TRB CDR3s of CXCR3-positive naive cells than of CXCR3-negative naive cells. Sequencing showed both naive subsets with comparably high diversity, and memory CD8+ cells much lower. For the naive subsets, surface CD5 was similar, and TCR strength was inferred from TRB CDR3 properties.

Among CD8+ T cells, naive ones were CD45RO-CCR7+CD27+CD95-. The CDR3 is 14 amino acids. CDR1 SNHLY and CDR2 FYNNEI come from the germline V gene. The genes are TRBV2 and TRBJ2-1. The clonotype was recovered from a human donor in good health. Some clones in this sample may be carry-over from other donors' samples. The material sequenced was naive CXCR3+ CD8+ T cells from blood. Regarding subset: CD45RO-CCR7+CD27+CD95- naive CD8+ T cells expressing CXCR3 (TNR3+). This CDR3 reads CASSEGFLYNEQFF.